This T cell receptor (beta chain) was sequenced in a study of blood T cell repertoires in COVID-19. In the original workflow: Reference gene primer amplification in the assay estimated nucleated cell counts. Only in-frame clones appear in the TCRdb table, and some are missing; sequencing was by immunoSEQ multiplex PCR. D and trimming were read from the DNA, whereas the V and J calls and clone size are those reported in that table. This sample carries 100,000 to 150,000 clones, 65% to 90% of them seen once, and the ten largest clones take less than 8.5%. Germline CDR1 and CDR2: SGHRS and YFSETQ. The CDR3 is 16 amino acids. Trimming took 3 bases from V and 3 from J; bases not matched to a gene: 8. This clone was found a few times.

The receptor's source is a man older than 75 with active or convalescent COVID-19. Specimen: peripheral blood. V and J are TRBV5-1 and TRBJ2-7, with 11 bases that match TRBD2. CDR3 bases: TGCGCCAGCAGCTCAGGCCTAGCGGGAGGTCACTACGAGCAGTACTTC. Translated: CASSSGLAGGHYEQYF.